The 14 T cell receptor beta chains given below trace back to one sample, sequenced in a study of blood T cell repertoires in COVID-19 (dated by TCRdb to the early 2020s). Libraries were made using the immunoSEQ multiplex PCR assay. This immuneACCESS table, as held by TCRdb, lists in-frame sequences with V and J called but not all clones. Of the missing ones, under half trace to an unresolved V gene in checked studies; the others have no known cause. This sample gives hundreds of thousands of clones in total; about 85% of them show up just once. The ten largest account for 7.5% to 9% of the sample. Sequencing was performed on peripheral blood. Receptors were obtained from a woman of 80 years or more with acute or convalescent COVID-19.

The rearrangement uses TRBV11-2 and TRBJ1-6; possible D gene TRBD1, 5 bases. CDR3 length: 14 amino acids. V lost 5 bases and J 5 bases, leaving 10 bases between the germline ends. Germline lookup yields CDR1 SGHAT and CDR2 FQNNGV. The CDR3 DNA reads as TGTGCCAGCAGCGCGACAGACGATAATTCACCCCTCCACTTT. It is translated as CASSATDDNSPLHF.

The V call is TRBV30, the J call TRBJ1-2; perhaps TRBD1 as D (6 bases). With 5 bases removed from V and 4 bases from J, the gap between germline ends came to 26 bases. Per germline, CDR1 GTSNPN and CDR2 SVGIG (reference sequence). The CDR3 totals 17 residues. The CDR3 region is CAWEEERQALQIYGYTF. CDR3 DNA: TGTGCCTGGGAAGAAGAACGACAGGCCCTTCAAATCTATGGCTACACCTTC.

The chain uses TRBV19 and TRBJ1-2, with 9 positions matching TRBD1. V trimming: 3 bases; J trimming: 7 bases; junction bases outside the gene matches: 9. Germline-derived CDR1 and CDR2 are LNHDA and SQIVND (reference sequence). CDR3 length equals 15 residues. CDR3 coding DNA: TGTGCCAGTAGTATTATCCAGGGGACAGGGAGTGGCTACACCTTC. Protein sequence: CASSIIQGTGSGYTF.

The chain employs TRBV18 and TRBJ1-2; TRBD1 matches at 8 bases. Germline V gives CDR1 KGHSH, CDR2 LQKENI. Losses at the gene ends were 3 bases for V and 2 bases for J; bases not matched to a gene: 5. This CDR3 has 15 amino acids. CDR3 nucleotide sequence: TGTGCCAGCTCACCGTTCGGACAGGGCAACTATGGCTACACCTTC. This sequence encodes CASSPFGQGNYGYTF.

The rearrangement uses TRBV6-5 and TRBJ1-6, with 10 bases matching TRBD1. The germline V gene encodes CDR1 MNHEY and CDR2 SVGAGI. V trimming: 7 bases; J trimming: 7 bases; junction bases outside the gene matches: 7. The CDR3 has 15 residues. CDR3 region: CASNSPTGGNSPLHF. CDR3 in DNA: TGTGCCAGCAACAGTCCGACAGGGGGCAATTCACCCCTCCACTTT.

V is TRBV27 and J is TRBJ2-3, with TRBD2 matching over 10 bases. The CDR3 spans 15 residues. The V gene's germline CDR1 is MNHEY and CDR2 SMNVEV (reference sequence). Losses at the gene ends were 7 bases for V and 3 bases for J; bases not matched to a gene: 7. In DNA form, the CDR3 reads TGTGCCAGCAAAGCGGGGGGGCGTCGAACAGATACGCAGTATTTT. Translation: CASKAGGRRTDTQYF.

The gene calls are TRBV27 and TRBJ2-1, with a tentative D call TRBD1 (5 bases). The germline V and J ends were trimmed by 4 bases and 2 bases, with 12 bases remaining between them. The CDR3 contains 15 residues. The V gene's germline CDR1 is MNHEY and CDR2 SMNVEV (reference sequence). For the CDR3, the DNA is TGTGCCAGCAGTTCCGACAGACAACCCTACAATGAGCAGTTCTTC. Translating gives CASSSDRQPYNEQFF.

The chain uses TRBV2 and TRBJ1-2, with D possibly being TRBD1 (5 bases). CDR1 SNHLY and CDR2 FYNNEI come from the germline V gene. CDR3 size: 14 residues. V gave up 4 bases and J gave up 0 bases, with 9 bases separating them. CDR3 DNA: TGTGCCAGCAGTGTAGGGGTGTCTAACTATGGCTACACCTTC. This encodes CASSVGVSNYGYTF.

This clone has only one observation. The rearrangement links TRBV5-1 to TRBJ1-5, with TRBD1 as a possible D gene (5 bases). Trimming stripped 3 bases from V and 6 bases from J, with 16 bases between. CDR1 and CDR2 from the germline V gene are SGHRS and YFSETQ. The CDR3 sequence is 15 residues long. CDR3 DNA sequence: TGCGCCAGCAGCTCGGGTTCTGGGACTAGTCAGCCCCAGCATTTT. Translation gives CASSSGSGTSQPQHF.

V usage is TRBV18 and J usage is TRBJ1-3; no clear D. V lost 3 bases, J lost 3 bases, and 15 bases lay in between. This CDR3 comprises 16 residues. Germline V gene data show CDR1 as KGHSH and CDR2 as LQKENI. CDR3: CASSPERRGGGNTIYF. The CDR3 DNA reads TGTGCCAGCTCACCGGAGAGGAGAGGAGGTGGAAACACCATATATTTT.

DNA for the CDR3: TGTGCCAGCAGTTACCGGTCGGGTTCCGAGCAGTACTTC. Translating it yields CASSYRSGSEQYF. The chain recombines TRBV6-2 or TRBV6-3 with TRBJ2-7; D is unclear. This CDR3 is built from 13 residues. Trimming shortened V by 2 bases and J by 6 bases, and 11 bases separated the two germline ends. The germline V gene encodes CDR1 MNHEY and CDR2 SVGEGT.

V gene TRBV5-5 combines with J gene TRBJ1-3, with 10 bases matching TRBD1. The germline V gene has CDR1 SGHKS and CDR2 YYEKEE (reference sequence). The CDR3 loop spans 15 amino acids. The ends lost 0 bases at V and 4 bases at J; junction bases unmatched: 1. The CDR3, as DNA: TGTGCCAGCAGCTTGGGGACAGGGGGAGGAAACACCATATATTTT. It is translated as CASSLGTGGGNTIYF.

CDR3 residues: CASSVGVGGMAYEQYF. The DNA for the CDR3 is TGTGCCAGCAGCGTAGGGGTTGGGGGGATGGCCTACGAGCAGTACTTC. The V and J genes are TRBV9 and TRBJ2-7, with a possible D match to TRBD2 (6 bases). The CDR3 contains 16 residues. V shed 0 bases and J shed 2 bases, with 15 bases lying between them. CDR1 and CDR2 from the germline V gene are SGDLS and YYNGEE.

V usage is TRBV11-1 and J usage is TRBJ2-7; D gene unclear. The germline gives CDR1 SGHAT, CDR2 FQDESV (reference sequence). Trimming removed 2 bases at V and 6 bases at J, with 5 bases between. This CDR3 has 11 residues. CDR3: CASSLISEQYF. DNA of the CDR3: TGTGCCAGCAGCTTAATTAGCGAGCAGTACTTC. The full variable domain, in which reference TRBV11-1 and TRBJ2-7 provide the parts outside the CDR3, is EAEVAQSPRYKITEKSQAVAFWCDPISGHATLYWYRQILGQGPELLVQFQDESVVDDSQLPKDRFSAERLKGVDSTLKIQPAELGDSAMYLCASSLISEQYFGPGTRLTVT.